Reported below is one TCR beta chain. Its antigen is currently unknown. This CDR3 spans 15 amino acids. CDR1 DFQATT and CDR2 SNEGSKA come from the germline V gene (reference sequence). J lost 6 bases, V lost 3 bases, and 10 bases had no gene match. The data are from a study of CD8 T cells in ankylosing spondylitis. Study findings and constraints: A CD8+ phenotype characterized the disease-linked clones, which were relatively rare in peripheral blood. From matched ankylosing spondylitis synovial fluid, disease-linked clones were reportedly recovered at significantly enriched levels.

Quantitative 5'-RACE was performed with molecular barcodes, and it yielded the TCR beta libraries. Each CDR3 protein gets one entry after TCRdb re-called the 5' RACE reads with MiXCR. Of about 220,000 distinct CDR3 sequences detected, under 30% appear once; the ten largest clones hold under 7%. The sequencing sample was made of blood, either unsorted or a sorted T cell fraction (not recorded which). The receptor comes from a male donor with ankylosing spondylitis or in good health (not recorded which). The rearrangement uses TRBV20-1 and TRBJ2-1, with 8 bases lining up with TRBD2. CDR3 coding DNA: TGCAGTGCTAGCCCTGGGACTAGTGTTCGCAATGAGCAGTTCTTC. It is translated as CSASPGTSVRNEQFF.